What follows is one T cell receptor beta chain and its context. The repertoire was sequenced with immunoSEQ multiplex PCR; TCRdb's copy has only in-frame clones and lacks some. The sample carries 50,000 to 65,000 clones, approximately 90% recorded once. This entry is derived from a study of T cell changes during pregnancy in multiple sclerosis. This specimen consisted of peripheral blood, obtained after pregnancy. This sequence was found in a female donor with multiple sclerosis, enrolled in a pregnancy study.

CDR3 protein: CASSPQQGLGTEAFF. Written as DNA, the CDR3 is TGTGCCAGCAGCCCCCAACAGGGTCTCGGCACTGAAGCTTTCTTT. The rearrangement uses TRBV9 and TRBJ1-1; tentative D call: TRBD1 (6 bases). Trimming left V 4 bases short and J 4 bases short, with 17 bases between. The CDR3 totals 15 residues. Looked up from germline, CDR1 is SGDLS and CDR2 is YYNGEE.